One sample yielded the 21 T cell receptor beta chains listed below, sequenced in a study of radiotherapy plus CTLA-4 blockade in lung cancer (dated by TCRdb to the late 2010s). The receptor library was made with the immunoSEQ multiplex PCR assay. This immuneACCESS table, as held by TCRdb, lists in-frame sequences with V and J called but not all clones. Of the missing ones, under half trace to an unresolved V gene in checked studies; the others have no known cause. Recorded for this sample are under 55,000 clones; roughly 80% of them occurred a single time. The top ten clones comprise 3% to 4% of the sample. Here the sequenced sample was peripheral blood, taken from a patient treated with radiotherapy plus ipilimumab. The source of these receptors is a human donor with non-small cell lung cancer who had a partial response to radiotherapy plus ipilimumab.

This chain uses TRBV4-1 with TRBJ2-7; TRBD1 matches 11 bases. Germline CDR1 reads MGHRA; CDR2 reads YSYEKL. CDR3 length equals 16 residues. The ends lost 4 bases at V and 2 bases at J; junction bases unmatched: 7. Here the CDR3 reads CASSREMGQGAYEQYF. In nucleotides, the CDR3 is TGCGCCAGCAGCCGAGAGATGGGACAGGGGGCCTACGAGCAGTACTTC.

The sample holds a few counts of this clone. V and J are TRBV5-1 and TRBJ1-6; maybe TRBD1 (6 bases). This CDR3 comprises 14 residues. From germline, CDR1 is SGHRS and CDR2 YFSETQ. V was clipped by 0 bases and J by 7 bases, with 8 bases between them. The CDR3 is CASSLATGNSPLHF. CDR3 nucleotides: TGCGCCAGCAGCTTGGCGACAGGAAATTCACCCCTCCACTTT.

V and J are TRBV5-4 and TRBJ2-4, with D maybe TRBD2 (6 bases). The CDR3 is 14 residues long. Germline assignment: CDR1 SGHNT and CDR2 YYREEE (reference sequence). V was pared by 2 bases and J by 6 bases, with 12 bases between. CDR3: CASSLQGTGNIQYF. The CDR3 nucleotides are TGTGCCAGCAGCTTACAAGGGACTGGAAACATTCAGTACTTC.

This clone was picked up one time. The CDR3 DNA reads TGTGCCAGCAGAAGGGACAGGGCTAACTATGGCTACACCTTC. Translating it yields CASRRDRANYGYTF. The rearrangement joins TRBV6-5 to TRBJ1-2, with 9 bases that match TRBD1. This CDR3 has 14 residues. The germline V gene encodes CDR1 MNHEY and CDR2 SVGAGI. The V gene end was trimmed by 6 bases and the J gene end by 0 bases; junction bases not matched to a gene: 2.

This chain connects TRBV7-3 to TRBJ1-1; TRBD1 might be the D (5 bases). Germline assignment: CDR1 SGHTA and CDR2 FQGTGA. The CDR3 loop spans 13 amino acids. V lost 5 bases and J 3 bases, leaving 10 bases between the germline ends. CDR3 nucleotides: TGTGCCAGCAGCATCAGGGTGGACACTGAAGCTTTCTTT. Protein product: CASSIRVDTEAFF.

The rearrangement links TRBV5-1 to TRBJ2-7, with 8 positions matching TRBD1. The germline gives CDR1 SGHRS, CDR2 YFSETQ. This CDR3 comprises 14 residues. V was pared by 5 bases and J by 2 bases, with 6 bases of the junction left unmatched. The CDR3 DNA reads TGCGCCAGCAGATCAACAGGGGGTACCTACGAGCAGTACTTC. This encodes CASRSTGGTYEQYF.

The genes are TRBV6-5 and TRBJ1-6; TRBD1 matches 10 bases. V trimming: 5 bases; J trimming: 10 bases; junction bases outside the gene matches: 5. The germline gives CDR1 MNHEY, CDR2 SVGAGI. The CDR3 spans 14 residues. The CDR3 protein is CASSAGTGDSPLHF. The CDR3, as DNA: TGTGCCAGCAGTGCCGGGACAGGGGACTCACCCCTCCACTTT.

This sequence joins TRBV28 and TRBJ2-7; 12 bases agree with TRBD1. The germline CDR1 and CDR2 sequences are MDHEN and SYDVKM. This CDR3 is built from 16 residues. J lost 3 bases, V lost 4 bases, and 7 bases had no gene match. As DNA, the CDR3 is TGTGCCAGCAGTTCAATCGGGACAGGGGGCATCTACGAGCAGTACTTC. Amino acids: CASSSIGTGGIYEQYF.

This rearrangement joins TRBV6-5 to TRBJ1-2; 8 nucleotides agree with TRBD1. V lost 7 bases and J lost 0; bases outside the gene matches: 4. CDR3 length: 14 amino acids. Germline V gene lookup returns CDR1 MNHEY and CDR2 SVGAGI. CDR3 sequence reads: CASKTGQANYGYTF. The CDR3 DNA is TGTGCCAGCAAAACGGGACAGGCTAACTATGGCTACACCTTC.

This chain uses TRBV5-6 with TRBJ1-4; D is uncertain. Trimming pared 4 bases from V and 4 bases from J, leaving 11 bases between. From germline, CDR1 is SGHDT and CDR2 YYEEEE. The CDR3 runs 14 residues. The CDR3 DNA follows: TGTGCCAGCAGCCTAGAGCAGTATAATGAAAAACTGTTTTTT. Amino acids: CASSLEQYNEKLFF.

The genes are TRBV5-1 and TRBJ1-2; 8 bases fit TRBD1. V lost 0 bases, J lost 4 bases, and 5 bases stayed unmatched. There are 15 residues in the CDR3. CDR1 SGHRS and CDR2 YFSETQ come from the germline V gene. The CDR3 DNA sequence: TGCGCCAGCAGCTTGGGACAGACAGGGGTCTATGGCTACACCTTC. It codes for CASSLGQTGVYGYTF.

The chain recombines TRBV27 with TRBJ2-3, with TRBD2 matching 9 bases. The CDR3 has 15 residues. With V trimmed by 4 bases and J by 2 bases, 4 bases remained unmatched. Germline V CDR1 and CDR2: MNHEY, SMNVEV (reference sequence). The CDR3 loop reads CASSSGGGATDTQYF. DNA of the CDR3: TGTGCCAGCAGTTCGGGCGGGGGGGCCACAGATACGCAGTATTTT.

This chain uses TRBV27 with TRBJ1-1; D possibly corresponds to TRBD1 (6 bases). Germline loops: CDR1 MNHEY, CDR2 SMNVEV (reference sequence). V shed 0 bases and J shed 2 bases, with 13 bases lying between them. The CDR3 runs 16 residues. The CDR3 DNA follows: TGTGCCAGCAGTTTATCTCTTGGGACACTCAACACTGAAGCTTTCTTT. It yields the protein CASSLSLGTLNTEAFF.

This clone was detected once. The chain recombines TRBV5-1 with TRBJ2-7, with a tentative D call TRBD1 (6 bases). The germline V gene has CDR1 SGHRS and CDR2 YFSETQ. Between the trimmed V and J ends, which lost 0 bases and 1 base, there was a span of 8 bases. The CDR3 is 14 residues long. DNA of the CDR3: TGCGCCAGCAGCTTGGAAGGGGGATCCTACGAGCAGTACTTC. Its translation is CASSLEGGSYEQYF.

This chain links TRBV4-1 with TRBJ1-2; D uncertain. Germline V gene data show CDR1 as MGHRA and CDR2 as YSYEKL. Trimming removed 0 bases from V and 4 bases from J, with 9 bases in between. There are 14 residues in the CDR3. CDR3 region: CASSQEPRSYGYTF. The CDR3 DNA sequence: TGCGCCAGCAGCCAAGAGCCGCGGAGCTATGGCTACACCTTC.

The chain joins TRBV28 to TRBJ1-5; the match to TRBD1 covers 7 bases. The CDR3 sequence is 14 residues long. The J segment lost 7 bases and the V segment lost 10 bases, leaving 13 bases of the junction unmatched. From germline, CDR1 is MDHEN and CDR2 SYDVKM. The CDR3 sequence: CATSRGVIRQPQHF. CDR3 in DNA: TGTGCCACCAGCAGGGGGGTAATAAGACAGCCCCAGCATTTT.

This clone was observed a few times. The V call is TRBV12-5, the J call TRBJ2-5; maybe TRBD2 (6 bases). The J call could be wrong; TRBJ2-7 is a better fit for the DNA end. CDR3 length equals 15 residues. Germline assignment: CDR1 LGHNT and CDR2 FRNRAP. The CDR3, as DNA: TGTGCTAGTGGTTTGGCCCCGGGAGTCTCCTACGAGCAGTACTTC. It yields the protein CASGLAPGVSYEQYF.

CDR3 protein: CASSVASRNNEQFF. The CDR3 region has the DNA TGTGCCAGCAGCGTAGCTAGTAGAAACAATGAGCAGTTCTTC. The V gene is TRBV9, the J gene TRBJ2-1; unclear D gene. V dropped 0 bases and J dropped 5 bases, with 9 bases sitting between them. Looked up from germline, CDR1 is SGDLS and CDR2 is YYNGEE. This CDR3 has 14 amino acids.

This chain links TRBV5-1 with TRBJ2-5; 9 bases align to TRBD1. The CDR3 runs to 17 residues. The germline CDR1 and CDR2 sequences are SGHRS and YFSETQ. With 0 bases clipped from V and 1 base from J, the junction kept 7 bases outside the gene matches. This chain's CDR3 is CASSLGVQGAFQETQYF. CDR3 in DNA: TGCGCCAGCAGCTTGGGGGTACAGGGGGCGTTCCAAGAGACCCAGTACTTC.

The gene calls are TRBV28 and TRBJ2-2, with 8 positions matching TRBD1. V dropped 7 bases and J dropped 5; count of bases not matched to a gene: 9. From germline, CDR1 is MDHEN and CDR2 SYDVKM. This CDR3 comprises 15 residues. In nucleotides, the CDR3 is TGTGCCAGCACCATAACAGGGGGTGGTACCGGGGAGCTGTTTTTT. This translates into CASTITGGGTGELFF. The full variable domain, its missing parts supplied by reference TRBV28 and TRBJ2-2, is DVKVTQSSRYLVKRTGEKVFLECVQDMDHENMFWYRQDPGLGLRLIYFSYDVKMKEKGDIPEGYSVSREKKERFSLILESASTNQTSMYLCASTITGGGTGELFFGEGSRLTVL.

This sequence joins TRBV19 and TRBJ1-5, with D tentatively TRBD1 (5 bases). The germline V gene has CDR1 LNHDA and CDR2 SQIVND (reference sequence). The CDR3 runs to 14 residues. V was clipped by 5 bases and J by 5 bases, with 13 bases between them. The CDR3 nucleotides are TGTGCCAGTAGTTCCTTTTCGGGGGATCAGCCCCAGCATTTT. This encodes CASSSFSGDQPQHF.